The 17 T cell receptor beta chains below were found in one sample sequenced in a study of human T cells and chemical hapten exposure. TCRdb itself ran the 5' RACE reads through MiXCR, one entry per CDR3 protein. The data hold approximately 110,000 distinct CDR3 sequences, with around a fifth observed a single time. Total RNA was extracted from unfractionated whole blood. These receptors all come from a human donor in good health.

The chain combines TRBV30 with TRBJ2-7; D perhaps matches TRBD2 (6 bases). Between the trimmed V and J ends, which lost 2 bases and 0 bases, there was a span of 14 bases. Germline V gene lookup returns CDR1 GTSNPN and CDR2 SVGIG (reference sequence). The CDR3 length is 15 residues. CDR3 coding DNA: TGTGCCTGGAGTCTTAGCGGTCCGAGCTCCTACGAGCAGTACTTC. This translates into CAWSLSGPSSYEQYF. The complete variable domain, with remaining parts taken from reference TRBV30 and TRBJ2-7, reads SQTIHQWPATLVQPVGSPLSLECTVEGTSNPNLYWYRQAAGRGLQLLFYSVGIGQISSEVPQNLSASRPQDRQFILSSKKLLLSDSGFYLCAWSLSGPSSYEQYFGPGTRLTVT.

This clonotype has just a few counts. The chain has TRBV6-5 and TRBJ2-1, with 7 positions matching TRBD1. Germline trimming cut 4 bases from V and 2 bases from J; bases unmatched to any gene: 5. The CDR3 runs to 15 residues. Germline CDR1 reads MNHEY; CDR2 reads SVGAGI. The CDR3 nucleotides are TGTGCCAGCAGTTCCAACGACAGGGCCTACAATGAGCAGTTCTTC. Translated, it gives CASSSNDRAYNEQFF.

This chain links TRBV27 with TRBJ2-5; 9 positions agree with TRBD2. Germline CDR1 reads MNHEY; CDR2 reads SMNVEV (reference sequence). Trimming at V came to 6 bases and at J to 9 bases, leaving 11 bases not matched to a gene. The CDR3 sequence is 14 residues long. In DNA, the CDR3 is TGTGCCAGCAGCCTCGGTCTAGCGGGGTACCCCCAGTACTTC. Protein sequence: CASSLGLAGYPQYF.

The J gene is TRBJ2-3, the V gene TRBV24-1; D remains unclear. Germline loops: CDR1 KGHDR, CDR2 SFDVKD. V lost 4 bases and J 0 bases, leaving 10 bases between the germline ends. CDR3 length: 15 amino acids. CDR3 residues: CATSDRLSSTDTQYF. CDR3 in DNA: TGTGCCACCAGTGACCGTCTATCTAGCACAGATACGCAGTATTTT.

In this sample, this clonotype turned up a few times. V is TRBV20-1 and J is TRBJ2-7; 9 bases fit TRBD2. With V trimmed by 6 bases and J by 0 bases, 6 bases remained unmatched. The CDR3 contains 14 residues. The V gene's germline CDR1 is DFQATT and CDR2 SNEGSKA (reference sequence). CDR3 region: CSATRLAVSYEQYF. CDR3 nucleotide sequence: TGCAGTGCAACCCGACTAGCGGTCTCCTACGAGCAGTACTTC.

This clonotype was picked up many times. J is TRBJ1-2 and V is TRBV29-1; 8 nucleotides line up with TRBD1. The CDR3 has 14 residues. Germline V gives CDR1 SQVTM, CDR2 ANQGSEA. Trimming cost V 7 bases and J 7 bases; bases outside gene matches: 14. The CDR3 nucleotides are TGCAGCGCCGAGCGTCAGGGGGCTAGTGGTGGCTACACCTTC. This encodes CSAERQGASGGYTF.

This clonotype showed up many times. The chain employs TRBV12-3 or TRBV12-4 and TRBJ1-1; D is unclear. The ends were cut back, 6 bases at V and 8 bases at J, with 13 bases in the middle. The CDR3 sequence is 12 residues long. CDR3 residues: CASSHAGKEAFF. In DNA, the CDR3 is TGTGCCAGCAGCCATGCCGGGAAAGAAGCTTTCTTT.

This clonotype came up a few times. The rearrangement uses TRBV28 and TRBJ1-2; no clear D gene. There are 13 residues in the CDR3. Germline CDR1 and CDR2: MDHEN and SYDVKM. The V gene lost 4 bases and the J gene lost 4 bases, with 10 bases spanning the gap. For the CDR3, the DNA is TGTGCCAGCAGTTATACTGTTTCCTATGGCTACACCTTC. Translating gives CASSYTVSYGYTF.

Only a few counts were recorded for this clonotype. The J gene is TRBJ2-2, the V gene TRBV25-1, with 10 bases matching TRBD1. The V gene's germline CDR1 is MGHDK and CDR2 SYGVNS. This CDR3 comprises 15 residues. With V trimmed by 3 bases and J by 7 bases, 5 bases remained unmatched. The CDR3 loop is CASSDRQGAGGELFF. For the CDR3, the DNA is TGTGCCAGCAGTGACCGACAGGGGGCTGGCGGGGAGCTGTTTTTT.

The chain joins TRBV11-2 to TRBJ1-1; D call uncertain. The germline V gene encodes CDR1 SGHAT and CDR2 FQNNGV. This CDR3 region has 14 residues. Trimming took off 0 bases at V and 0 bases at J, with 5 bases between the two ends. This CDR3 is CASSLEYMNTEAFF. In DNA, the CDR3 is TGTGCCAGCAGCTTAGAGTACATGAACACTGAAGCTTTCTTT.

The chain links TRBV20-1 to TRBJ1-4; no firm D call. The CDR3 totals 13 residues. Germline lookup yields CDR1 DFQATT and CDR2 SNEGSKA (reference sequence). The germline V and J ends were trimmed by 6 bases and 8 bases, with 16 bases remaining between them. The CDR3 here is CSAPDPAGEKLFF. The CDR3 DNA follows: TGCAGTGCCCCAGACCCCGCCGGGGAAAAACTGTTTTTT.

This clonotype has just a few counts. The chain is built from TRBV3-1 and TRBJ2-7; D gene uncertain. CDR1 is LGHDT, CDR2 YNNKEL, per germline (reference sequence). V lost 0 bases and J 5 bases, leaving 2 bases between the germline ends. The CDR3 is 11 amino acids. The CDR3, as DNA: TGTGCCAGCAGCCAAGACCACGAGCAGTACTTC. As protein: CASSQDHEQYF.

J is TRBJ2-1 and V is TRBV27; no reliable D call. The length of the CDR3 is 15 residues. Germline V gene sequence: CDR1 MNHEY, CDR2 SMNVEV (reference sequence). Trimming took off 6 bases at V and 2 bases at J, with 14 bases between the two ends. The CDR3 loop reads CASRRPGPTYNEQFF. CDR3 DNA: TGTGCCAGCAGGCGTCCGGGCCCAACCTACAATGAGCAGTTCTTC.

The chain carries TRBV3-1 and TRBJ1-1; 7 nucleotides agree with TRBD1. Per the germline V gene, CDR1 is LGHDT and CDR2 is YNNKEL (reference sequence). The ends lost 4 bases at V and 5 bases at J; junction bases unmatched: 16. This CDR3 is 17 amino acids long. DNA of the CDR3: TGTGCCAGCAGCCCACAAGGGGATAGGGGGCAGGGGACTGAAGCTTTCTTT. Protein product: CASSPQGDRGQGTEAFF.

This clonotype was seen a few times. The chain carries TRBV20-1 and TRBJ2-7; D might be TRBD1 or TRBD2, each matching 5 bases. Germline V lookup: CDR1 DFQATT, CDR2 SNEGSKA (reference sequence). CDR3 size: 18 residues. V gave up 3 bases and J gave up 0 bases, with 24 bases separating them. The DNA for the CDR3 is TGCAGTGCTAGGCGTCACGGGACCGTTGCAAGCCGCTCCTACGAGCAGTACTTC. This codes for CSARRHGTVASRSYEQYF.

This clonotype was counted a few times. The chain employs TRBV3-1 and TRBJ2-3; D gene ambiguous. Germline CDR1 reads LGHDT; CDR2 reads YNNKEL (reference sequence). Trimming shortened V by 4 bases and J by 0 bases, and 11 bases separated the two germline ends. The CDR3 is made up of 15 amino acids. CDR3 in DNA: TGTGCCAGCAGCCCTACTCGAACTAGCACAGATACGCAGTATTTT. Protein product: CASSPTRTSTDTQYF.

The CDR3 DNA is TGCAGTGCAGGGCTAGCGGACTACAATGAGCAGTTCTTC. It codes for CSAGLADYNEQFF. This chain links TRBV20-1 with TRBJ2-1, with 7 nucleotides matching TRBD2. Germline loops: CDR1 DFQATT, CDR2 SNEGSKA (reference sequence). V dropped 6 bases and J dropped 3; count of bases not matched to a gene: 5. This CDR3 is 13 amino acids long.